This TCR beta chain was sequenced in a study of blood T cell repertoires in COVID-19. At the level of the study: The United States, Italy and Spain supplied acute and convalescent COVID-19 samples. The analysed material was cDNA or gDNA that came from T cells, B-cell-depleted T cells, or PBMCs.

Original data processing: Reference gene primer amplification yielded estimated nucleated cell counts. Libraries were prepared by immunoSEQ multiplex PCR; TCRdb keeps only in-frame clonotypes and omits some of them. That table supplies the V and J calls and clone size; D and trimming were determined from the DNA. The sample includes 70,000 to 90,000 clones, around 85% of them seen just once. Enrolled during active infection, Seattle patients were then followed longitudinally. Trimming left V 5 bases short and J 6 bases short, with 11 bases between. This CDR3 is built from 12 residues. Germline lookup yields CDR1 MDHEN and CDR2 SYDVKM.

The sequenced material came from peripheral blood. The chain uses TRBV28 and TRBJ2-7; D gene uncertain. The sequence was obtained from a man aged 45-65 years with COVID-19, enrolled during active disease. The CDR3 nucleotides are TGTGCCAGCAGTCCTGACTCTGCCGAGCAGTACTTC. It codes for CASSPDSAEQYF.